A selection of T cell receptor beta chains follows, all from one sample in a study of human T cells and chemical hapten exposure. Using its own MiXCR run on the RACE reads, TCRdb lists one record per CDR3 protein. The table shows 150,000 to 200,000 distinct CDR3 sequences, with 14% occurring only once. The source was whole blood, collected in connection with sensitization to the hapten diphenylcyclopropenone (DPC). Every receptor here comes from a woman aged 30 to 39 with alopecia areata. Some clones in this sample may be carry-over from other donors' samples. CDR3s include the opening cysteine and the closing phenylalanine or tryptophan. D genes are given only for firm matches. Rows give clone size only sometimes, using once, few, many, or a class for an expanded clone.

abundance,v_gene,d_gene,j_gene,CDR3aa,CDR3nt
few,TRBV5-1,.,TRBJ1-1,CASSLAGFGTEAFF,TGCGCCAGCAGCTTGGCTGGGTTTGGCACTGAAGCTTTCTTT
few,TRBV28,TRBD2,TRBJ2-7,CASSDPGLPAHEQYF,TGTGCCAGCAGTGACCCGGGACTACCGGCCCACGAGCAGTACTTC
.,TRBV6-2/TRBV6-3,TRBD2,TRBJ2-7,CASSLRIGGESTDEQYF,TGTGCCAGCAGTTTGCGGATCGGGGGGGAATCTACCGACGAGCAGTACTTC
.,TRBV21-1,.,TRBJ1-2,CASSKESGFSEGYTF,TGTGCCAGCAGCAAAGAGTCAGGCTTCAGTGAAGGCTACACCTTC
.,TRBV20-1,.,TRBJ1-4,CSARGYNEKLFF,TGCAGTGCTAGAGGGTATAATGAAAAACTGTTTTTT
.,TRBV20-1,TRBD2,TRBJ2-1,CSANGLAGRVEQFF,TGCAGTGCGAATGGACTAGCGGGTCGGGTTGAGCAGTTCTTC
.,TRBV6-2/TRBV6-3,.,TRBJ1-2,CASSSQSYGYTF,TGTGCCAGCAGTTCACAGTCCTATGGCTACACCTTC
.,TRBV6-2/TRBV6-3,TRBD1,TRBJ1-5,CASTGTGFQPQHF,TGTGCCAGCACCGGGACAGGGTTTCAGCCCCAGCATTTT
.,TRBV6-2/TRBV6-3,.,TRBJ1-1,CASSYSQPYNEAFF,TGTGCCAGCAGTTACTCCCAACCTTACAATGAAGCTTTCTTT
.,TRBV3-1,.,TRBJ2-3,CASSQTDSHTQYF,TGTGCCAGCAGCCAAACGGACAGTCATACGCAGTATTTT
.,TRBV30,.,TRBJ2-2,CAWSRSRTGELFF,TGTGCCTGGAGTAGGTCTAGAACCGGGGAGCTGTTTTTT
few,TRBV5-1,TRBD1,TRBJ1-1,CASSAWTGGANTEAFF,TGCGCCAGCAGCGCCTGGACAGGGGGCGCAAACACTGAAGCTTTCTTT
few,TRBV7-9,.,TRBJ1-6,CASSRPRGGNSPLHF,TGTGCCAGCAGCCGTCCCCGTGGGGGTAATTCACCCCTCCACTTT
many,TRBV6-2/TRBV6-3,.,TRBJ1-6,CASRISVHRILNSPLHF,TGTGCCAGCAGGATCTCAGTACACCGGATATTAAATTCACCCCTCCACTTT
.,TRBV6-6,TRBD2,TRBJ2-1,CASSYPQGLAGVNEQFF,TGTGCCAGCAGTTACCCACAAGGACTAGCGGGAGTCAATGAGCAGTTCTTC
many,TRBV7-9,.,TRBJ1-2,CASSLGTTDNYGYTF,TGTGCCAGCAGCTTGGGGACGACTGATAACTATGGCTACACCTTC
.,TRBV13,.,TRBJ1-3,CASSPRGTGNTIYF,TGTGCCAGCAGCCCCAGGGGAACAGGAAACACCATATATTTT
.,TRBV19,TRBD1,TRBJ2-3,CASKRGDRGADTQYF,TGTGCCAGTAAACGAGGGGACAGGGGAGCAGATACGCAGTATTTT
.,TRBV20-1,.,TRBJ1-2,CSASEGGNYGYTF,TGCAGTGCTAGTGAAGGGGGGAACTATGGCTACACCTTC
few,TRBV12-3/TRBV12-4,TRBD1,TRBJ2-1,CASSRTGTGYNEQFF,TGTGCCAGCAGTCGCACCGGGACAGGGTACAATGAGCAGTTCTTC
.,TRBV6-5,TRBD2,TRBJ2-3,CASSYSAAGVVNTQYF,TGTGCCAGCAGTTACTCAGCAGCGGGAGTAGTAAATACGCAGTATTTT
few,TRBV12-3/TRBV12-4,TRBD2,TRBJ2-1,CASSLRSGSRGEQFF,TGTGCCAGCAGTTTGCGTAGCGGGAGCCGTGGTGAGCAGTTCTTC
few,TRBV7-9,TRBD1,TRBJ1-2,CASSSTGVYGYTF,TGTGCCAGCAGCTCGACAGGGGTCTATGGCTACACCTTC
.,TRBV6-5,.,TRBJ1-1,CASSSWATEAFF,TGTGCCAGCAGTTCTTGGGCCACTGAAGCTTTCTTT
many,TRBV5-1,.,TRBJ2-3,CASSPLAGTDTQYF,TGCGCCAGCAGCCCCTTAGCGGGCACAGATACGCAGTATTTT
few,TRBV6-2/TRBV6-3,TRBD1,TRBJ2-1,CASSYSGFGTANEQFF,TGTGCCAGCAGTTACTCAGGCTTCGGGACAGCCAATGAGCAGTTCTTC
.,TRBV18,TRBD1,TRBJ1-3,CASSPTGTDSGNTIYF,TGTGCCAGCTCACCAACTGGGACAGACTCTGGAAACACCATATATTTT
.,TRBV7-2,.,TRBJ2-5,CASRPGAETETQYF,TGTGCCAGCAGACCTGGGGCAGAGACGGAGACCCAGTACTTC
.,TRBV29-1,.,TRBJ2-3,CSVSGAHTQYF,TGCAGCGTTTCGGGGGCCCATACGCAGTATTTT
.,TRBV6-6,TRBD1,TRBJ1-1,CASSYPTGGTEAFF,TGTGCCAGCAGTTATCCAACAGGGGGCACTGAAGCTTTCTTT
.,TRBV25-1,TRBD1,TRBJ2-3,CASSRQGGTDTQYF,TGTGCCAGCAGTCGACAGGGCGGCACAGATACGCAGTATTTT
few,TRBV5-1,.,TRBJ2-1,CASSFETLRYNEQFF,TGCGCCAGCAGCTTTGAGACTTTAAGGTACAATGAGCAGTTCTTC